This T cell receptor (beta chain) was sequenced for a study of blood T cell repertoires in COVID-19. As handled by the study authors: Estimation of nucleated cell counts was performed using reference gene primer amplification. Clones were read by immunoSEQ multiplex PCR, and TCRdb kept only the in-frame ones, dropping some. The V and J calls and clone size come from that table; D and trimming were worked out from the DNA. The data show some 150,000 clones, 81% seen once. This CDR3 is built from 15 residues. V lost 6 bases, J lost 3 bases, and 16 bases lay in between. Germline assignment: CDR1 MNHEY and CDR2 SVGAGI.

Material: peripheral blood. V usage is TRBV6-5 and J usage is TRBJ2-3, with D maybe TRBD2 (5 bases). The clonotype was recovered from a human donor with acute or convalescent COVID-19. The donor label of this sample is uncertain. The CDR3 DNA reads as TGTGCCAGCAGATACCGGACTCTCCTTACAGATACGCAGTATTTT. It encodes CASRYRTLLTDTQYF.